A selection of T cell receptor beta chains follows, all from one sample in a study of neoadjuvant nivolumab and ipilimumab in lung cancer. Sequencing used immunoSEQ multiplex PCR; TCRdb keeps in-frame clones, though not all of them. The data show about 28,000 clones, under 85% seen once. The sequencing used tumor tissue, collected after neoadjuvant nivolumab, alone or with ipilimumab, at or shortly before surgery. The receptors originated from an adult with non-small cell lung cancer. Each CDR3 is given with its conserved first and last residue. Each record gives: clone size, D gene, J gene, V gene, CDR3 protein, CDR3 DNA. The D gene is left open where the match is weak. Size is stated for part of the rows, as once, few or many counts, or as a class when the clone is expanded.

>-|-|TRBJ2-1|TRBV7-2
CASSLGGLANLYNEQFF
TGTGCCAGCAGCTTAGGTGGGCTAGCAAACCTTTACAATGAGCAGTTCTTC
>-|TRBD1|TRBJ1-1|TRBV6-5
CASGVQGADTEAFF
TGTGCCAGCGGGGTACAGGGGGCGGACACTGAAGCTTTCTTT
>-|-|TRBJ1-2|TRBV2
CASISLQGNGYTF
TGTGCCAGCATTTCCCTACAGGGAAATGGCTACACCTTC
>-|-|TRBJ1-1|TRBV5-1
CASSLELNTEAFF
TGCGCCAGCAGCCTCGAACTGAACACTGAAGCTTTCTTT
>-|-|TRBJ2-3|TRBV5-5
CASSFRSTSTDTQYF
TGTGCCAGCAGCTTTCGGAGTACAAGCACAGATACGCAGTATTTT
>few|-|TRBJ2-5|TRBV19
CAIIPQGSQETQYF
TGTGCCATAATACCCCAGGGGTCCCAAGAGACCCAGTACTTC
>few|-|TRBJ2-4|TRBV2
CASRGEGLNIQYF
TGTGCCAGCAGGGGAGAGGGGCTGAACATTCAGTACTTC
>-|-|TRBJ1-5|TRBV7-8
CASSGGTFSNQPQHF
TGTGCCAGCAGCGGCGGGACATTTAGCAATCAGCCCCAGCATTTT
>-|-|TRBJ2-7|TRBV5-1
CASSPTGGYEQYF
TGCGCCAGCAGTCCGACGGGCGGTTACGAGCAGTACTTC
>few|-|TRBJ2-5|TRBV10-3
CAISETRGYQYF
TGTGCCATCAGTGAGACCCGGGGATACCAGTACTTC
>-|TRBD2|TRBJ2-7|TRBV7-2
CASRRLGGGTYEQYF
TGTGCCAGCAGGAGATTGGGGGGAGGGACCTACGAGCAGTACTTC
>-|TRBD1|TRBJ2-7|TRBV11-1
CASSSDREDEQYF
TGTGCCAGCAGCTCGGACAGGGAGGACGAGCAGTACTTC
>-|-|TRBJ2-7|TRBV25-1
CASSETGEQYF
TGTGCCAGCAGTGAGACGGGGGAGCAGTACTTC
>few|-|TRBJ2-1|TRBV2
CASAGGGPGEQFF
TGTGCCAGCGCAGGAGGAGGGCCGGGTGAGCAGTTCTTC
>-|TRBD2|TRBJ2-1|TRBV4-3
CASSQDRTSGINEQFF
TGCGCCAGCAGCCAAGATCGGACTAGCGGGATCAATGAGCAGTTCTTC
>-|-|TRBJ1-2|TRBV7-8
CASSGNYGYTF
TGTGCCAGCAGCGGGAACTATGGCTACACCTTC
>-|TRBD2|TRBJ2-3|TRBV30
CAWALGRGGTDTQYF
TGTGCCTGGGCGCTAGGGCGGGGGGGTACAGATACGCAGTATTTT
>-|TRBD2|TRBJ2-1|TRBV27
CASRYVGTNNEQFF
TGTGCCAGCAGATACGTAGGGACTAACAATGAGCAGTTCTTC
>-|TRBD2|TRBJ2-5|TRBV7-2
CASSASGRQTETQYF
TGTGCCAGCAGCGCTAGCGGGAGACAGACAGAGACCCAGTACTTC
>-|-|TRBJ2-2|TRBV2
CASSVGSTGELFF
TGTGCCAGCAGTGTGGGTTCCACCGGGGAGCTGTTTTTT
>-|-|TRBJ2-7|TRBV7-2
CASRHGDMGAYEQYF
TGTGCCAGCAGGCATGGCGATATGGGGGCCTACGAGCAGTACTTC